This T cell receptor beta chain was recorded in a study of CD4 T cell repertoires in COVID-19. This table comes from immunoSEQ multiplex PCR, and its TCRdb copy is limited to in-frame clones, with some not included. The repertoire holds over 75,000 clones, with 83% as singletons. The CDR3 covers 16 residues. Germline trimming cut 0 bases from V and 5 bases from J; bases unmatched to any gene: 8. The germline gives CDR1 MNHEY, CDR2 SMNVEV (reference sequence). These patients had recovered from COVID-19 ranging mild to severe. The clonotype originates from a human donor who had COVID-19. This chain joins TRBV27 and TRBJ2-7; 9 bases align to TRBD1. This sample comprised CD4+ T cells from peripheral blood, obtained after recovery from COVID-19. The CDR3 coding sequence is TGTGCCAGCAGTTTATCGTGGGGGACAGGGAGGAACGAGCAGTACTTC. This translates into CASSLSWGTGRNEQYF.